These T cell receptor beta chains were read from a single sample in a study of vaccination effects on CD4 cells after COVID-19. Data came from immunoSEQ multiplex PCR; TCRdb stores just in-frame clones and leaves some out. Of 71,000 or so clones listed, approximately 70% are singletons. The antigens of these receptors remain unknown. The input for sequencing was CD4+ T cells from PBMCs cultured with HCoV-OC43 spike peptides, taken before COVID-19 vaccination. The source is a human donor who received a COVID-19 vaccine. The CDR3 runs from the conserved cysteine through the conserved F or W. D genes are given only for firm matches. Only some rows state a clone size, as once, few, many or a class for expanded clones.

d_call,v_call,j_call,clone_size,cdr3_aa,cdr3_nt
.,TRBV18,TRBJ1-2,.,CASSPSPGATDRYTF,TGTGCCAGCTCACCATCCCCCGGGGCCACCGATCGCTACACCTTC
.,TRBV4-3,TRBJ2-4,.,CASSHIPGSKNIQYF,TGCGCCAGCAGCCACATTCCGGGGTCCAAAAACATTCAGTACTTC
TRBD1,TRBV2,TRBJ2-2,.,CAGETGTGAVGGELFF,TGTGCCGGAGAAACCGGGACAGGGGCGGTAGGCGGGGAGCTGTTTTTT
TRBD2,TRBV6-2/TRBV6-3,TRBJ2-5,.,CASSYFPSSGGQETQYF,TGTGCCAGCAGTTACTTCCCCTCTAGCGGGGGACAAGAGACCCAGTACTTC
TRBD2,TRBV18,TRBJ2-2,.,CASSTLGTSGRGTGELFF,TGTGCCAGCTCGACGCTCGGGACTAGCGGGAGAGGCACCGGGGAGCTGTTTTTT
TRBD2,TRBV19,TRBJ2-5,.,CASRPGGPSRETQYF,TGTGCCAGCCGCCCGGGAGGGCCCAGCCGGGAGACCCAGTACTTC
TRBD2,TRBV24-1,TRBJ2-3,.,CATAERGLTDTQYF,TGTGCCACCGCCGAGCGGGGGCTCACAGATACGCAGTATTTT
.,TRBV7-3,TRBJ2-1,.,CASSLITGNNEQFF,TGTGCCAGCAGCTTAATTACAGGGAACAATGAGCAGTTCTTC
.,TRBV3-1/TRBV3-2,TRBJ1-5,.,CASSQVQGINQPQHF,TGTGCCAGCAGCCAAGTGCAGGGTATCAATCAGCCCCAGCATTTT
TRBD1,TRBV5-1,TRBJ2-1,.,CASSLGTGRTEQFF,TGCGCCAGCAGCTTGGGGACAGGCCGCACCGAGCAGTTCTTC
.,TRBV11-2,TRBJ2-1,.,CASSTGQTRPGEQFF,TGTGCCAGCAGCACCGGACAAACCAGGCCAGGTGAGCAGTTCTTC
TRBD1,TRBV29-1,TRBJ2-5,.,CSAGQGAVGETQYF,TGCAGCGCAGGACAGGGGGCCGTAGGAGAGACCCAGTACTTC
.,TRBV3-1/TRBV3-2,TRBJ1-1,few,CASSQAVQGNEAFF,TGTGCCAGCAGCCAAGCGGTTCAGGGAAATGAAGCTTTCTTT
.,TRBV5-1,TRBJ1-6,.,CASSAGTNSPLHF,TGCGCCAGCAGCGCCGGGACCAATTCACCCCTCCACTTT
TRBD1,TRBV2,TRBJ2-2,few,CASSELGGATGELFF,TGTGCCAGCAGTGAATTAGGGGGCGCGACCGGGGAGCTGTTTTTT
TRBD1,TRBV18,TRBJ1-5,.,CASSQRQGLSNQPQHF,TGTGCCAGCTCACAGCGACAGGGCCTTAGCAATCAGCCCCAGCATTTT
.,TRBV24-1,TRBJ2-1,.,CATSDMPLARDDNEQFF,TGTGCCACCAGTGATATGCCGCTAGCTAGGGACGACAATGAGCAGTTCTTC
TRBD1,TRBV9,TRBJ1-1,.,CASSRDSEAFF,TGTGCCAGCAGCCGGGACAGTGAAGCTTTCTTT
.,TRBV5-1,TRBJ2-1,.,CASSLGGGADEQFF,TGCGCCAGCAGCTTGGGTGGGGGGGCCGATGAGCAGTTCTTC
TRBD2,TRBV19,TRBJ2-5,.,CASSIASGGPGSLQTQYF,TGTGCCAGTAGTATAGCTAGCGGGGGCCCCGGGTCTCTACAGACCCAGTACTTC
.,TRBV18,TRBJ1-2,.,CASSQGQNYGYTF,TGTGCCAGCTCCCAAGGACAGAACTATGGCTACACCTTC
.,TRBV2,TRBJ2-3,few,CASRLRLGSTDTQYF,TGTGCCAGCAGGCTCCGACTAGGATCCACAGATACGCAGTATTTT
.,TRBV19,TRBJ2-5,.,CASSARQGSGETQYF,TGTGCCAGTAGTGCGCGACAGGGTAGCGGGGAGACCCAGTACTTC
.,TRBV19,TRBJ2-3,.,CASSIFSSTDTQYF,TGTGCCAGTAGTATTTTCTCTAGCACAGATACGCAGTATTTT
TRBD1,TRBV2,TRBJ2-5,few,CASSGVVAGGTQYF,TGTGCCAGCAGTGGGGTCGTGGCAGGGGGGACCCAGTACTTC
.,TRBV19,TRBJ2-5,once,CASSDFRGGRETQYF,TGTGCCAGTAGTGACTTCCGCGGGGGCCGAGAGACCCAGTACTTC
.,TRBV7-2,TRBJ1-1,.,CASSLKLTVNTEAFF,TGTGCCAGCAGCTTAAAGTTGACAGTGAACACTGAAGCTTTCTTT
.,TRBV21-1,TRBJ1-4,.,CASSKRRTVCSEKLFF,TGTGCCAGCAGCAAACGGAGGACTGTCTGTAGTGAAAAACTGTTTTTT
TRBD1,TRBV5-8,TRBJ1-2,few,CASSTGQGTIYGYTF,TGTGCCAGCAGCACCGGACAGGGTACGATTTATGGCTACACCTTC
.,TRBV2,TRBJ2-1,once,CASSPFVGGSINEQFF,TGTGCCAGCAGTCCCTTTGTGGGAGGATCCATCAATGAGCAGTTCTTC
TRBD1,TRBV28,TRBJ2-4,.,CASSSPDRGGIQYF,TGTGCCAGCAGTTCCCCGGACAGGGGAGGCATTCAGTACTTC
.,TRBV19,TRBJ1-3,.,CASYSGHSGNTIYF,TGTGCCAGCTACAGTGGACACTCTGGAAACACCATATATTTT
.,TRBV2,TRBJ1-1,few,CASSSERRTEAFF,TGTGCCAGCAGTTCGGAAAGGAGGACTGAAGCTTTCTTT
.,TRBV9,TRBJ1-4,.,CASSVPGAAEKLFF,TGTGCCAGCAGCGTCCCGGGGGCGGCTGAAAAACTGTTTTTT
.,TRBV7-2,TRBJ1-1,few,CASSLVDSMNTEAFF,TGTGCCAGCAGCTTAGTGGACAGTATGAACACTGAAGCTTTCTTT
TRBD1,TRBV5-1,TRBJ2-6,few,CASSGQGSGANVLTF,TGCGCCAGCAGCGGACAGGGCTCTGGGGCCAACGTCCTGACTTTC
.,TRBV29-1,TRBJ1-4,.,CSATGGGYEKLFF,TGCAGCGCCACGGGGGGCGGGTATGAAAAACTGTTTTTT
.,TRBV30,TRBJ2-6,.,CAWSPDRSGLSGANVLTF,TGTGCCTGGAGTCCAGACAGATCGGGTCTCTCTGGGGCCAACGTCCTGACTTTC
TRBD2,TRBV24-1,TRBJ2-4,.,CATSDPRGAKNIQYF,TGTGCCACCAGTGACCCGCGGGGGGCCAAAAACATTCAGTACTTC
.,TRBV24-1,TRBJ2-1,.,CATSDPRLVPYNEQFF,TGTGCCACCAGTGATCCCCGACTAGTTCCCTACAATGAGCAGTTCTTC
.,TRBV18,TRBJ1-1,medium-sized,CASSPRDTGRLEAFF,TGTGCCAGCTCACCTAGGGACACTGGCCGCCTTGAAGCTTTCTTT
TRBD2,TRBV24-1,TRBJ2-1,.,CATSEPSGGLYNEQFF,TGTGCCACCAGTGAGCCTAGCGGGGGTCTATACAATGAGCAGTTCTTC
.,TRBV7-2,TRBJ2-3,.,CASSLDPWGTDTQYF,TGTGCCAGCAGCTTAGACCCTTGGGGCACAGATACGCAGTATTTT
.,TRBV2,TRBJ1-1,few,CASKTPNTEAFF,TGTGCCAGCAAAACGCCGAACACTGAAGCTTTCTTT